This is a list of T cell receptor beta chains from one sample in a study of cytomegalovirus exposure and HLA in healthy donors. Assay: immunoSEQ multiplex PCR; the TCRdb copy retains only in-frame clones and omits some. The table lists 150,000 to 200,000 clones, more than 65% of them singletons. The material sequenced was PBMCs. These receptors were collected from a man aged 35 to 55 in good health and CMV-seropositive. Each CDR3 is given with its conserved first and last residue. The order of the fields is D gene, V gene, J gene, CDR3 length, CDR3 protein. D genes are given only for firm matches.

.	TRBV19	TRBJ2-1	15	CASSPGGALKDEQFF
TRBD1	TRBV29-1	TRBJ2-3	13	CSVEKTGADTQYF
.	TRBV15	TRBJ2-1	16	CATSRDWPPQGYEQFF
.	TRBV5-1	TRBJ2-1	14	CASSLRTVSNEQFF
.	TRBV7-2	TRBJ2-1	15	CASRRRADSYNEQFF
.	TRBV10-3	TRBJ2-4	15	CAISQNRDSQNIQYF
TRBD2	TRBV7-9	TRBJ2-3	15	CASSLGSAGERTQYF
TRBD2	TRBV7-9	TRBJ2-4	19	CASSLVRASGRLAKNIQYF
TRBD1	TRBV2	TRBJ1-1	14	CASTRQGLDTEAFF
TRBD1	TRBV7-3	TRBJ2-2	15	CASSPGTVNTGELFF
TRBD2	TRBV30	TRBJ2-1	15	CAWSVTSGTYNEQFF
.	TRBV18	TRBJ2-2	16	CASSPRGGANTGELFF
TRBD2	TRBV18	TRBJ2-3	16	CASSLTSGSITDTQYF
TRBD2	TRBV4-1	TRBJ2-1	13	CASSQGLGNEQFF
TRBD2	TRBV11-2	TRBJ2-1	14	CASSLVLAGNEQFF
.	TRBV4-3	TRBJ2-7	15	CASSQISGSSYEQYF
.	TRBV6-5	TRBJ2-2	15	CASSYRASMVGELFF
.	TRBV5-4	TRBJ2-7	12	CASSLVSAEQYF
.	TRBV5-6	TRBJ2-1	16	CASSFRLYRVDNEQFF
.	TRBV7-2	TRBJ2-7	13	CASSLGGAGEQYF
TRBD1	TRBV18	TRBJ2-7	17	CASSPLLADRESYEQYF
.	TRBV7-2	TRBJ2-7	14	CASSLWRGPYEQYF
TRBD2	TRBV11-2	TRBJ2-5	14	CASSFVGEGETQYF
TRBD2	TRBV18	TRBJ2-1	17	CASSPPLASGGGNEQFF
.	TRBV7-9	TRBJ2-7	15	CASSLVGAVTYEQYF
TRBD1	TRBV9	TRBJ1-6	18	CASRATDRTSSYNSPLHF
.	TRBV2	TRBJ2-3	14	CASSRGGGGDTQYF
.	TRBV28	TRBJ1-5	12	CASSLGGQPQHF
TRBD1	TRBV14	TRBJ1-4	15	CASSSPGTGVEKLFF
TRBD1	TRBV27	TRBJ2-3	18	CASRPIRDSKTNTDTQYF
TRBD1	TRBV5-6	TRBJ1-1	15	CASSLEGQRNTEAFF
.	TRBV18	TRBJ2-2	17	CASSPKGGQSNTGELFF
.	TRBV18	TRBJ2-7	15	CASSRGAELTYEQYF
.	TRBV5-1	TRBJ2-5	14	CASSPIPGHETQYF